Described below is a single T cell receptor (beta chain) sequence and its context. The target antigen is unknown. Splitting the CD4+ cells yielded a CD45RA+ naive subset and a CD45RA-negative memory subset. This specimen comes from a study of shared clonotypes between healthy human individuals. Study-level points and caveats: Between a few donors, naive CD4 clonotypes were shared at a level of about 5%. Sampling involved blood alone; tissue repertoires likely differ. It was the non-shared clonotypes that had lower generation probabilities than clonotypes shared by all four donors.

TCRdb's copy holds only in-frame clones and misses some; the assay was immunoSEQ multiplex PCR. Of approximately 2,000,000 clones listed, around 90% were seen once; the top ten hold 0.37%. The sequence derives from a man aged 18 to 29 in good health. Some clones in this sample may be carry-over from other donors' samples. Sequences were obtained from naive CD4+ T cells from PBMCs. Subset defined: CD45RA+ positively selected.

DNA for the CDR3: TGTGCCAGCCGCCCGGAGAGAAGCTTCACAGATACGCAGTATTTT. Encoded protein: CASRPERSFTDTQYF. This chain joins TRBV28 and TRBJ2-3; no reliable D call. The germline V gene has CDR1 MDHEN and CDR2 SYDVKM. V was pared by 8 bases and J by 2 bases, with 17 bases between. CDR3 size: 15 residues. The full variable domain, completed using reference TRBV28 and TRBJ2-3, is DVKVTQSSRYLVKRTGEKVFLECVQDMDHENMFWYRQDPGLGLRLIYFSYDVKMKEKGDIPEGYSVSREKKERFSLILESASTNQTSMYLCASRPERSFTDTQYFGPGTRLTVL.